Following are 22 T cell receptor beta chains from one sample sequenced in a study of T cells in Graves' hyperthyroidism and ophthalmopathy. Amplified TCR beta CDR3 regions came from RNA transcripts. TCR CDR3 regions were first amplified by RT-PCR with HTBI primers. In TCRdb, the multiplex PCR reads were re-called with MiXCR into one record per CDR3 protein. The table records roughly 300,000 distinct CDR3 sequences, about 14% of them present only once. Sequencing was done on a sample of blood. These TCRs come from a woman in her twenties or thirties with Graves' hyperthyroidism.

This clonotype appeared many times. J is TRBJ1-3 and V is TRBV28; the D is unclear. CDR1 and CDR2 (germline): MDHEN, SYDVKM. Trimming shortened V by 5 bases and J by 3 bases, and 20 bases separated the two germline ends. The CDR3 has 17 residues. The CDR3 DNA is TGTGCCAGCAGTGGGGTCCTCCTCTCTGCTGGTGGAAACACCATATATTTT. Its translation: CASSGVLLSAGGNTIYF.

This rearrangement joins TRBV11-2 to TRBJ2-5; D gene ambiguous. V was shortened by 5 bases and J by 5 bases, with 9 bases between the two germline ends. The CDR3 has 12 amino acids. Germline V lookup: CDR1 SGHAT, CDR2 FQNNGV. In DNA form, the CDR3 reads TGTGCCAGCAGCCTAAAAGCGGAGACCCAGTACTTC. Translation: CASSLKAETQYF.

The chain links TRBV10-2 to TRBJ2-1; 10 nucleotides match TRBD2. Losses at the gene ends were 3 bases for V and 1 base for J; bases not matched to a gene: 6. The CDR3 runs to 17 residues. Per the germline V gene, CDR1 is WSHSY and CDR2 is SAAADI. The DNA for the CDR3 is TGCGCCAGCAGTGAAACTAGCGGGATCGGATCCTACAATGAGCAGTTCTTC. It codes for CASSETSGIGSYNEQFF.

This clonotype was seen a handful of times. The chain couples TRBV6-5 to TRBJ2-7, with D unclear. Germline V gene data show CDR1 as MNHEY and CDR2 as SVGAGI. V lost 0 bases and J lost 4, with 13 bases in between. There are 15 residues in the CDR3. The CDR3 is CASSYSWEPGYEQYF. The CDR3 DNA follows: TGTGCCAGCAGTTACTCCTGGGAACCCGGGTACGAGCAGTACTTC.

This sequence joins TRBV18 and TRBJ2-7; D uncertain. V lost 4 bases and J lost 3, with 10 bases in between. Germline loops: CDR1 KGHSH, CDR2 LQKENI. CDR3 length: 13 amino acids. CDR3: CASSRPPGYEQYF. For the CDR3, the DNA is TGTGCCAGCTCACGTCCCCCGGGCTACGAGCAGTACTTC.

This clonotype was observed many times. The chain uses TRBV2 and TRBJ2-2, with 12 bases fitting TRBD2. The junction had 7 bases not matched to a gene; V was cut back by 10 bases and J by 1 base. CDR1 SNHLY and CDR2 FYNNEI come from the germline V gene. CDR3 size: 16 residues. CDR3 sequence: CATRPSGRENTGELFF. In DNA form, the CDR3 reads TGTGCCACCCGGCCTAGCGGGAGGGAGAACACCGGGGAGCTGTTTTTT.

This chain uses TRBV20-1 with TRBJ2-5; 11 bases are a match to TRBD2. The CDR3 has 16 amino acids. J lost 4 bases, V lost 0 bases, and 7 bases had no gene match. Per germline, CDR1 DFQATT and CDR2 SNEGSKA (reference sequence). CDR3 residues: CSARDMTSGIRETQYF. CDR3 DNA sequence: TGCAGTGCTAGAGATATGACTAGCGGGATTAGAGAGACCCAGTACTTC.

There are many counts of this clonotype. A junction end diverges from the germline sequence, so it may reflect a read error. The chain is built from TRBV20-1 and TRBJ2-7, with no clear D. Per germline, CDR1 DFQATT and CDR2 SNEGSKA (reference sequence). This CDR3 is 11 amino acids long. The DNA for the CDR3 is TGCAGTGCTATCGCTGGGCCAGAGCGGTACTTC. It translates to CSAIAGPERYF.

This clonotype was observed at least ten times. V and J are TRBV30 and TRBJ1-2, with D perhaps TRBD1 (6 bases). The CDR3 sequence is 12 residues long. The germline CDR1 and CDR2 sequences are GTSNPN and SVGIG (reference sequence). Trimming removed 0 bases at V and 7 bases at J, with 9 bases between. The CDR3 region has the DNA TGTGCCTGGAGTGTGAGGGACACTGGCTACACCTTC. Residues: CAWSVRDTGYTF.

In this sample, this clonotype turned up many times. J is TRBJ1-5 and V is TRBV28; 9 nucleotides match TRBD1. The CDR3 is made up of 15 amino acids. Looked up from germline, CDR1 is MDHEN and CDR2 is SYDVKM. The ends lost 4 bases at V and 5 bases at J; junction bases unmatched: 6. The CDR3 is CASSSRDRDHQPQHF. CDR3 in DNA: TGTGCCAGCAGTTCCCGGGACAGGGACCATCAGCCCCAGCATTTT. The complete variable domain, with remaining parts taken from reference TRBV28 and TRBJ1-5, reads DVKVTQSSRYLVKRTGEKVFLECVQDMDHENMFWYRQDPGLGLRLIYFSYDVKMKEKGDIPEGYSVSREKKERFSLILESASTNQTSMYLCASSSRDRDHQPQHFGDGTRLSIL.

The chain recombines TRBV5-8 with TRBJ1-3, with D uncertain. This CDR3 is 16 amino acids long. CDR1 SGHTS and CDR2 YDEGEE come from the germline V gene. V dropped 4 bases and J dropped 0 bases, with 14 bases sitting between them. The CDR3 DNA follows: TGTGCCAGCAGCGACCCGCTCCGTCGCTCTGGAAACACCATATATTTT. It encodes CASSDPLRRSGNTIYF.

Turning to this clonotype: A much more abundant neighbour one base away suggests this may be a read error. The chain uses TRBV6-2 or TRBV6-3 and TRBJ1-2; 7 bases map to TRBD1. Germline lookup yields CDR1 MNHEY and CDR2 SVGEGT. V gave up 6 bases and J gave up 7 bases; unmatched junction bases: 11. This CDR3 has 14 amino acids. For the CDR3, the DNA is TGTGCCAGCAGAAGAGATAAGGGGGCGCGTGGCTACACCTTC. It codes for CASRRDKGARGYTF.

The chain joins TRBV3-1 to TRBJ1-4; no definite D call. The CDR3 is 14 amino acids. V lost 3 bases and J lost 0, with 5 bases in between. Germline V lookup: CDR1 LGHDT, CDR2 YNNKEL (reference sequence). The CDR3 protein is CASSQHTTNEKLFF. The CDR3 coding sequence is TGTGCCAGCAGCCAGCACACAACTAATGAAAAACTGTTTTTT. The complete variable domain, with remaining parts taken from reference TRBV3-1 and TRBJ1-4, reads DTAVSQTPKYLVTQMGNDKSIKCEQNLGHDTMYWYKQDSKKFLKIMFSYNNKELIINETVPNRFSPKSPDKAHLNLHINSLELGDSAVYFCASSQHTTNEKLFFGSGTQLSVL.

Note on this clonotype: A much larger clone differs from this one at a single base, so this may be a read error. This chain's CDR3 is CASSSSIGELFF. The CDR3 region has the DNA TGTGCCAGCAGTTCTAGTATCGGGGAGCTGTTTTTT. The chain recombines TRBV2 with TRBJ2-2, with D uncertain. This CDR3 is 12 amino acids long. Trimming cost V 5 bases and J 7 bases, with 8 bases left between them. Germline lookup yields CDR1 SNHLY and CDR2 FYNNEI.

This clonotype was picked up many times. This chain connects TRBV7-9 to TRBJ2-7; the match to TRBD2 covers 7 bases. The J segment lost 4 bases and the V segment lost 1 base, leaving 10 bases of the junction unmatched. Germline loops: CDR1 SEHNR, CDR2 FQNEAQ (reference sequence). This CDR3 has 16 amino acids. The CDR3 sequence: CASSLERLAEIYEQYF. In DNA, the CDR3 is TGTGCCAGCAGCTTAGAAAGGCTAGCGGAAATTTACGAGCAGTACTTC. The whole variable domain, remainder taken from reference TRBV7-9 and TRBJ2-7, is DTGVSQNPRHKITKRGQNVTFRCDPISEHNRLYWYRQTLGQGPEFLTYFQNEAQLEKSRLLSDRFSAERPKGSFSTLEIQRTEQGDSAMYLCASSLERLAEIYEQYFGPGTRLTVT.

This clonotype was found a few times. The gene calls are TRBV6-1 and TRBJ2-5; 9 bases line up with TRBD1. Germline CDR1 and CDR2: MNHNS and SASEGT. The CDR3 is 17 amino acids. After removal of 5 bases from V and 0 bases from J, the junction contained 10 bases not matched to a gene. Written as DNA, the CDR3 is TGTGCCAGCAGTAAATATAGGACAGGGGTGGACCAAGAGACCCAGTACTTC. It yields the protein CASSKYRTGVDQETQYF.

The chain links TRBV2 to TRBJ2-1, with D tentatively TRBD1 or TRBD2 (5 bases each). Germline V gene sequence: CDR1 SNHLY, CDR2 FYNNEI. Trimming cost V 3 bases and J 10 bases, with 10 bases left between them. This CDR3 is 12 amino acids long. CDR3: CASSDEGREQFF. CDR3 DNA: TGTGCCAGCAGTGATGAGGGGCGGGAGCAGTTCTTC.

This clonotype was seen at least ten times. This chain uses TRBV9 with TRBJ1-6, with 7 positions matching TRBD1. J was trimmed by 7 bases and V by 1 base; bases with no gene match: 5. This CDR3 has 15 residues. CDR1 SGDLS and CDR2 YYNGEE come from the germline V gene. This chain's CDR3 is CASSVIGDSNSPLHF. As DNA, the CDR3 is TGTGCCAGCAGCGTAATCGGGGACAGCAATTCACCCCTCCACTTT.

At least ten counts were recorded for this clonotype. The chain combines TRBV6-1 with TRBJ2-7, with 7 nucleotides matching TRBD1. The germline V gene encodes CDR1 MNHNS and CDR2 SASEGT. Trimming took 4 bases from V and 4 from J; bases not matched to a gene: 7. The CDR3 spans 14 residues. CDR3 DNA sequence: TGTGCCAGCAGTGTAGAGGGGGCGAGTTACGAGCAGTACTTC. It specifies CASSVEGASYEQYF.

This clonotype was observed a handful of times. The J gene is TRBJ1-2, the V gene TRBV28; TRBD1 might be the D (6 bases). CDR1 is MDHEN, CDR2 SYDVKM, per germline. This CDR3 is 10 amino acids long. Trimming pared 8 bases from V and 8 bases from J, leaving 9 bases between. The chain's CDR3 is CASGQQGYTF. The CDR3 nucleotides are TGTGCCAGCGGACAGCAAGGCTACACCTTC.

This clonotype was recorded at least ten times. The chain uses TRBV11-3 and TRBJ1-1, with D perhaps matching TRBD1 (6 bases). There are 14 residues in the CDR3. Germline V gives CDR1 SGHNT, CDR2 YENEEA. V was trimmed by 0 bases and J by 5 bases, leaving 10 bases between them. CDR3 nucleotide sequence: TGTGCCAGCAGCTTAGAGATTACAGGGACTGAAGCTTTCTTT. Its protein is CASSLEITGTEAFF.

This clonotype was seen more than once but under ten times. CDR3 sequence (DNA): TGTGCCAGCAGCTCCCCGTTGAGGGTACACGAGCAGTTCTTC. It codes for CASSSPLRVHEQFF. The chain employs TRBV7-9 and TRBJ2-1; maybe TRBD2 (5 bases). V was shortened by 4 bases and J by 10 bases, with 17 bases between the two germline ends. Germline V gene data show CDR1 as SEHNR and CDR2 as FQNEAQ (reference sequence). CDR3 length equals 14 residues.